Following are 10 T cell receptor beta chains from one sample sequenced in a study of beta chain features in type 1 diabetes. Study findings and constraints: Shorter TCRB CDR3s, moderately but significantly so, marked every one of the four CD4+ subsets in Type 1 diabetes patients.

The sequenced template was cDNA made from the entire isolated RNA. Profiling relied on immunoSEQ multiplex PCR, and the TCRdb table lists in-frame clones only, not all of them. Here the sample spans approximately 270,000 clones, 14% being singletons. No cognate antigen is known for these TCRs. Sequencing was done on a sample of naive CD4+ T cells from blood. All receptors come from a man in his thirties or forties with type 1 diabetes.

This clone was found a few times. The rearrangement joins TRBV15 to TRBJ2-5; D call uncertain. V gave up 5 bases and J gave up 4 bases, with 5 bases separating them. The germline V gene has CDR1 LNHNV and CDR2 YYDKDF (reference sequence). There are 11 residues in the CDR3. In nucleotides, the CDR3 is TGTGCCACCAGCCTAAGAGAGACCCAGTACTTC. Translation gives CATSLRETQYF. Together with reference TRBV15 and TRBJ2-5, the CDR3 gives the full variable domain: DAMVIQNPRYQVTQFGKPVTLSCSQTLNHNVMYWYQQKSSQAPKLLFHYYDKDFNNEADTPDNFQSRRPNTSFCFLDIRSPGLGDTAMYLCATSLRETQYFGPGTRLLVL.

Only a few counts were recorded for this clone. The rearrangement links TRBV5-1 to TRBJ2-4, with unresolved D. The CDR3 is 14 amino acids. V was cut by 2 bases and J by 0 bases, with 6 bases left in between. Germline V gene sequence: CDR1 SGHRS, CDR2 YFSETQ. CDR3 nucleotides: TGCGCCAGCAGCTTAACATCAGCCAAAAACATTCAGTACTTC. It specifies CASSLTSAKNIQYF.

This clone turned up a few times. The chain has TRBV4-2 and TRBJ1-2; TRBD1 matches 8 bases. Trimming at V came to 6 bases and at J to 4 bases, leaving 19 bases not matched to a gene. The CDR3 is 18 amino acids. The germline V gene encodes CDR1 LGHNA and CDR2 YNFKEQ. The CDR3 region is CASSRESISGQGLYGYTF. CDR3 DNA sequence: TGTGCCAGCAGTCGAGAAAGTATCTCTGGACAGGGTCTCTATGGCTACACCTTC.

This clone was seen a few times. This chain links TRBV29-1 with TRBJ1-1; D is unresolved. The germline V gene has CDR1 SQVTM and CDR2 ANQGSEA. The CDR3 has 13 amino acids. Trimming took 0 bases from V and 0 from J, leaving 5 bases between them. CDR3: CSVEDPVNTEAFF. The CDR3 DNA reads TGCAGCGTTGAAGATCCCGTGAACACTGAAGCTTTCTTT.

This clone has just a few counts. The chain couples TRBV5-1 to TRBJ2-3; 8 nucleotides match TRBD1. The CDR3 extends over 15 amino acids. Trimming took 5 bases from V and 4 from J; bases not matched to a gene: 9. CDR1 and CDR2 (germline): SGHRS, YFSETQ. Written as DNA, the CDR3 is TGCGCCAGCAGGACCACAGGGGGTGACGCAGATACGCAGTATTTT. This codes for CASRTTGGDADTQYF.

This chain links TRBV7-3 with TRBJ2-2; 7 bases fit TRBD1. V lost 4 bases to trimming and J lost 0 bases; unmatched junction nucleotides: 2. The CDR3 is made up of 15 amino acids. Germline V gene sequence: CDR1 SGHTA, CDR2 FQGTGA. Here the CDR3 DNA reads TGTGCCAGCAGCTCAGGGGGACCGAACACCGGGGAGCTGTTTTTT. It encodes CASSSGGPNTGELFF.

The table lists this clone with a few counts. This chain connects TRBV10-3 to TRBJ1-5; D gene ambiguous. Trimming removed 5 bases at V and 2 bases at J, with 4 bases between. The length of the CDR3 is 12 residues. Germline V CDR1 and CDR2: ENHRY, SYGVKD. This CDR3 is CAISRGNQPQHF. The CDR3 coding sequence is TGTGCCATCAGTCGGGGCAATCAGCCCCAGCATTTT.

This clone showed up just a few times. The V and J genes are TRBV19 and TRBJ2-1, with TRBD2 matching 9 bases. Germline V lookup: CDR1 LNHDA, CDR2 SQIVND (reference sequence). This CDR3 is 15 amino acids long. The V segment lost 5 bases and the J segment 7 bases; nucleotides outside the gene matches: 9. CDR3 nucleotides: TGTGCCAGTAGTCCTCGTCTAGCGGGGCGGAATGAGCAGTTCTTC. Translation: CASSPRLAGRNEQFF.

The V call is TRBV2, the J call TRBJ2-1, with D maybe TRBD1 (6 bases). Between the trimmed V and J ends, which lost 1 base and 4 bases, there was a span of 14 bases. Per the germline V gene, CDR1 is SNHLY and CDR2 is FYNNEI. The CDR3 runs 16 residues. In nucleotides, the CDR3 is TGTGCCAGCAGTGAAGGCAGGGCAGGGGCTTACAATGAGCAGTTCTTC. Encoded protein: CASSEGRAGAYNEQFF.

The table lists this clone with a few counts. CDR3 DNA sequence: TGTGCCAGCAGTTTAGAAAGCCCTTACAATGAGCAGTTCTTC. This encodes CASSLESPYNEQFF. The genes are TRBV27 and TRBJ2-1; D uncertain. V lost 2 bases to trimming and J lost 4 bases, with 9 bases between them. The CDR3 totals 14 residues. Germline values: CDR1 MNHEY, CDR2 SMNVEV (reference sequence).